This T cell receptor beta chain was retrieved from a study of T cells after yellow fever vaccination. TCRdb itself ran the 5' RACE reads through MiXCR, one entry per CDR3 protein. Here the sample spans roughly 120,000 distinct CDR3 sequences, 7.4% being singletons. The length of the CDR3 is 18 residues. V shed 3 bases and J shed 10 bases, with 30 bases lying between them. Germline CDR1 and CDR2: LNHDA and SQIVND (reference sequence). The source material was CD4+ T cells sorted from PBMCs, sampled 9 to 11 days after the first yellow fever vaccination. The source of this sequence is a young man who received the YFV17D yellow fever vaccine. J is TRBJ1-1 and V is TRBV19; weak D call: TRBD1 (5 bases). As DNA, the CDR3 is TGTGCCAGTAGTATGGCCCTGGGACGCGGAAGTACTGAAGATCGAGCTTTCTTT. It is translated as CASSMALGRGSTEDRAFF.